The rows below give T cell receptor beta chains drawn from one sample of a study of PD-L1 blockade in urothelial cancer. Clones were read by immunoSEQ multiplex PCR, and TCRdb kept only the in-frame ones, dropping some. The data contain around 33,000 clones, nearly 90% of them singletons. The sample here was PBMCs, taken around atezolizumab (anti-PD-L1) treatment. The receptor source for this set is a man older than 75 with urothelial cancer. The CDR3 runs from the conserved cysteine through the conserved F or W. The D gene is left open where the match is weak. Clone size is not always given. Where it is, it says once, few, many or a class for expanded clones.

d_gene: TRBD1
abundance: NA
v_gene: TRBV7-2
j_gene: TRBJ2-3
CDR3nt: TGTGCCAGCAGCCCCTGGGGCAGGGGGCGAACAGATACGCAGTATTTT
CDR3aa: CASSPWGRGRTDTQYF

d_gene: TRBD1
abundance: few
v_gene: TRBV6-6
j_gene: TRBJ2-7
CDR3nt: TGTGCCAGCACTCTCGGACAGGGGCTCTCCTACGAGCAGTACTTC
CDR3aa: CASTLGQGLSYEQYF

d_gene: TRBD1
abundance: NA
v_gene: TRBV7-9
j_gene: TRBJ2-3
CDR3nt: TGTGCCAGCAGCCTAGGACAGGGGGGCACAGATACGCAGTATTTT
CDR3aa: CASSLGQGGTDTQYF

d_gene: TRBD2
abundance: NA
v_gene: TRBV6-5
j_gene: TRBJ2-2
CDR3nt: TGTGCCAGCAAGCTAGCGGGAACCACCGGGGAGCTGTTTTTT
CDR3aa: CASKLAGTTGELFF

d_gene: TRBD2
abundance: NA
v_gene: TRBV19
j_gene: TRBJ2-2
CDR3nt: TGTGCCAGTAGCACCGGGACTAGATTGGTGGGCGGGGAGCTGTTTTTT
CDR3aa: CASSTGTRLVGGELFF

d_gene: TRBD1
abundance: NA
v_gene: TRBV5-1
j_gene: TRBJ1-2
CDR3nt: TGCGCCAGCAGCTTGGATGCAGGACAGGGCCGTCTCTATGGCTACACCTTC
CDR3aa: CASSLDAGQGRLYGYTF

d_gene: NA
abundance: NA
v_gene: TRBV29-1
j_gene: TRBJ2-2
CDR3nt: TGCAGCGTTGAAGAGGGGCTCCAGAACACCGGGGAGCTGTTTTTT
CDR3aa: CSVEEGLQNTGELFF

d_gene: NA
abundance: NA
v_gene: TRBV29-1
j_gene: TRBJ2-1
CDR3nt: TGCAGCGTTTTGGGGGCCAGGGAGCAGTTCTTC
CDR3aa: CSVLGAREQFF

d_gene: TRBD1
abundance: NA
v_gene: TRBV18
j_gene: TRBJ1-1
CDR3nt: TGTGCCAGCTCACCTCCGGGACAGGGGTTTCAGAACACTGAAGCTTTCTTT
CDR3aa: CASSPPGQGFQNTEAFF

d_gene: NA
abundance: NA
v_gene: TRBV7-2
j_gene: TRBJ1-3
CDR3nt: TGTGCCAGCAGCTTAGCGCTCGGGTACTCTGGAAACACCATATATTTT
CDR3aa: CASSLALGYSGNTIYF

d_gene: NA
abundance: NA
v_gene: TRBV5-1
j_gene: TRBJ1-2
CDR3nt: TGCGCCAGCAGCCCACGACCCGGGTCAGATTATGGCTACACCTTC
CDR3aa: CASSPRPGSDYGYTF

d_gene: TRBD1
abundance: NA
v_gene: TRBV4-1
j_gene: TRBJ2-2
CDR3nt: TGCGCCAGCAGCCCGGACAGGGCGGGCGGGGAGCTGTTTTTT
CDR3aa: CASSPDRAGGELFF

d_gene: NA
abundance: NA
v_gene: TRBV11-2
j_gene: TRBJ2-5
CDR3nt: TGTGCCAGCAGCCTAAGCCAGACCCAGTACTTC
CDR3aa: CASSLSQTQYF

d_gene: TRBD1
abundance: NA
v_gene: TRBV9
j_gene: TRBJ1-1
CDR3nt: TGTGCCAGCAGCGTAGCCCTGACAGGGGCTGACACTGAAGCTTTCTTT
CDR3aa: CASSVALTGADTEAFF

d_gene: TRBD1
abundance: NA
v_gene: TRBV18
j_gene: TRBJ1-2
CDR3nt: TGTGCCAGCTCACCGACAGGGGGAGTTGACTATGGCTACACCTTC
CDR3aa: CASSPTGGVDYGYTF

d_gene: NA
abundance: NA
v_gene: TRBV15
j_gene: TRBJ2-5
CDR3nt: TGTGCCACCAGTATGCGGGAGACCCAGTACTTC
CDR3aa: CATSMRETQYF

d_gene: NA
abundance: NA
v_gene: TRBV7-2
j_gene: TRBJ2-1
CDR3nt: TGTGCCAGCAGCTTAGTCGCGGCAAAAAATGAGCAGTTCTTC
CDR3aa: CASSLVAAKNEQFF

d_gene: NA
abundance: NA
v_gene: TRBV19
j_gene: TRBJ2-2
CDR3nt: TGTGCCAGTACCCCGGGGACAAAAAACACCGGGGAGCTGTTTTTT
CDR3aa: CASTPGTKNTGELFF

d_gene: TRBD2
abundance: NA
v_gene: TRBV15
j_gene: TRBJ2-7
CDR3nt: TGTGCCACCAGCAGAGGTGGGGGGGTCTCCTACGAGCAGTACTTC
CDR3aa: CATSRGGGVSYEQYF

d_gene: NA
abundance: NA
v_gene: TRBV7-2
j_gene: TRBJ2-7
CDR3nt: TGTGCCAGCAGCCGGTATGACAGGGAGGCCTACGAGCAGTACTTC
CDR3aa: CASSRYDREAYEQYF

d_gene: NA
abundance: NA
v_gene: TRBV19
j_gene: TRBJ1-1
CDR3nt: TGTGCCAGTAGTATAGACATGGCGAACACTGAAGCTTTCTTT
CDR3aa: CASSIDMANTEAFF

d_gene: TRBD2
abundance: NA
v_gene: TRBV5-1
j_gene: TRBJ2-1
CDR3nt: TGCGCCAGCAGCCCCTCTAGTAAAGCGGGAGGGCCAAGTGAGCAGTTCTTC
CDR3aa: CASSPSSKAGGPSEQFF

d_gene: TRBD1
abundance: NA
v_gene: TRBV20-1
j_gene: TRBJ2-5
CDR3nt: TGCAGTGCTACAGGGGGTGAGACCCAGTACTTC
CDR3aa: CSATGGETQYF

d_gene: NA
abundance: NA
v_gene: TRBV5-1
j_gene: TRBJ2-4
CDR3nt: TGCGCCAGCAGCTTGAACTCGGAGGCCAAAAACATTCAGTACTTC
CDR3aa: CASSLNSEAKNIQYF

d_gene: NA
abundance: once
v_gene: TRBV29-1
j_gene: TRBJ2-1
CDR3nt: TGCAGCGTCGCCCTAGGGGCAAATGAGCAGTTCTTC
CDR3aa: CSVALGANEQFF

d_gene: TRBD2
abundance: NA
v_gene: TRBV2
j_gene: TRBJ2-1
CDR3nt: TGTGCCAGCAGCTCAGGACTAGCGGGAGGGCGCGATGAGCAGTTCTTC
CDR3aa: CASSSGLAGGRDEQFF

d_gene: NA
abundance: NA
v_gene: TRBV28
j_gene: TRBJ1-5
CDR3nt: TGTGCCAGCAGGCTTACAGGTACGCAGCCCCAGCATTTT
CDR3aa: CASRLTGTQPQHF

d_gene: NA
abundance: NA
v_gene: TRBV5-4
j_gene: TRBJ2-7
CDR3nt: TGTGCCAGCAGCTCTCAGGGAGGCGGCGAGCAGTACTTC
CDR3aa: CASSSQGGGEQYF